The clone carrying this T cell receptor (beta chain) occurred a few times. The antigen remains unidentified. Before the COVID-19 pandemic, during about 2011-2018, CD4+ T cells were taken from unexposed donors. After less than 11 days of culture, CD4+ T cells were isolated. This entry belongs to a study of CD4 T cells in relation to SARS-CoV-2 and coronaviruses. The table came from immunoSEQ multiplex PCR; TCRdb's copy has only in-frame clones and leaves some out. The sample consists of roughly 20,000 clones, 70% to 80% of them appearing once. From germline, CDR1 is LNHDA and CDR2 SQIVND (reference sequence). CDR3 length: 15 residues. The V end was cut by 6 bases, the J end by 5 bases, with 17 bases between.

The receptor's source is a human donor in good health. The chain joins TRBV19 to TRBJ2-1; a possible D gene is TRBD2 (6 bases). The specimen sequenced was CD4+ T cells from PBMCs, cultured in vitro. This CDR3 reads CASRSEGQGHNEQFF. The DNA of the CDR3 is TGTGCCAGTAGGTCGGAGGGCCAGGGTCACAATGAGCAGTTCTTC.